Listed below are T cell receptor beta chains from one sample, sequenced in a study of blood T cell repertoires in COVID-19. Assay: immunoSEQ multiplex PCR; the TCRdb copy retains only in-frame clones and omits some. The sample shows almost 400,000 clones, roughly 90% of them seen only once. Sequencing was done on a sample of PBMCs or T cells enriched from blood (not recorded which). The receptor source for this set is a woman younger than 45 with acute COVID-19. The CDR3 runs from the conserved cysteine through the conserved F or W. Fields, in order: CDR3 protein, clone size, V gene, D gene, J gene. A D gene is named only where the DNA matches it firmly. For some rows the clone size is stated as once, few or many, or as a class when expanded; others skip it.

CASSIPGTGVSPLHF | - | TRBV19 | TRBD1 | TRBJ1-6
CASSQDIYRDYGYTF | once | TRBV3-1/TRBV3-2 | - | TRBJ1-2
CASSPSPGDSFYSDTQYF | - | TRBV7-9 | - | TRBJ2-3
CASSGTENQPQHF | - | TRBV6-5 | TRBD1 | TRBJ1-5
CAIRTSGGNEQFF | - | TRBV10-3 | TRBD2 | TRBJ2-1
CASSYSGALHQPQHF | - | TRBV6-5 | - | TRBJ1-5
CATRRGQGGNTIYF | - | TRBV15 | - | TRBJ1-3
CATGADNQPQHF | - | TRBV24-1 | - | TRBJ1-5
CASRLGGLGTEAFF | - | TRBV3-1/TRBV3-2 | - | TRBJ1-1
CASSTGGQPLKLFF | - | TRBV9 | TRBD1 | TRBJ1-4
CASSPGGTGQRQPQHF | - | TRBV7-9 | TRBD1 | TRBJ1-5
CASSQHAGTPGTEAFF | once | TRBV14 | - | TRBJ1-1
CASSSGTSGKMDTQYF | - | TRBV5-4 | TRBD2 | TRBJ2-3
CASSPRDREINEKLFF | - | TRBV9 | TRBD1 | TRBJ1-4
CASSLARGSIYEQYF | - | TRBV7-9 | - | TRBJ2-7
CAISDFGGIQETQYF | few | TRBV10-3 | - | TRBJ2-5
CASSFTSADTQYF | - | TRBV7-3 | TRBD2 | TRBJ2-3
CASGGRPDLIDEQFF | - | TRBV6-5 | - | TRBJ2-1
CASSPGQAPTEAFF | - | TRBV7-3 | TRBD1 | TRBJ1-1
CASSSTGTEAFF | - | TRBV11-3 | - | TRBJ1-1